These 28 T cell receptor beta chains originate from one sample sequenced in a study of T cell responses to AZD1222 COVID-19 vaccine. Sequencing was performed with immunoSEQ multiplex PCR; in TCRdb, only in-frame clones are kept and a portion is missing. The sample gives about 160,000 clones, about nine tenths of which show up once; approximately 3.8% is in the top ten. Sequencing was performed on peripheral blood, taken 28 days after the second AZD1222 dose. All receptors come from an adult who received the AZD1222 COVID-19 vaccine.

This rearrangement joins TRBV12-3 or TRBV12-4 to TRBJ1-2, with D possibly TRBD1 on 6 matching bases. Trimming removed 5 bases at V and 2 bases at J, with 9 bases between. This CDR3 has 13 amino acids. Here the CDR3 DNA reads TGTGCCAGCAGTGGTGGGGGCAACTATGGCTACACCTTC. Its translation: CASSGGGNYGYTF.

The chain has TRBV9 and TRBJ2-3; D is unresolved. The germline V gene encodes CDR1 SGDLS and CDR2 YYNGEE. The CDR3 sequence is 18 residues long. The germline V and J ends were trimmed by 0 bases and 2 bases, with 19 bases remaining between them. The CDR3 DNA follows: TGTGCCAGCAGCGTAGATCCACGGCCCACTGCCCCCACAGATACGCAGTATTTT. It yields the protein CASSVDPRPTAPTDTQYF.

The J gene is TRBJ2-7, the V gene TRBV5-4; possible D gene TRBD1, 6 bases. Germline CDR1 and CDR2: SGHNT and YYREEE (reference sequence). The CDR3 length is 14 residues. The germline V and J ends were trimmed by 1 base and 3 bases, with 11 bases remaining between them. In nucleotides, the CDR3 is TGTGCCAGCAGCTTGTCAGGGGCTTTCTACGAGCAGTACTTC. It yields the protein CASSLSGAFYEQYF.

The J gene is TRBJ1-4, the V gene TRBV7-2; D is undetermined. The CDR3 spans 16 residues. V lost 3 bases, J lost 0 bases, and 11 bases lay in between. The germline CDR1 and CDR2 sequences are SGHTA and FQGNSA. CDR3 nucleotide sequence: TGTGCCAGCAGCTTGGGCCAGAGACCAACTAATGAAAAACTGTTTTTT. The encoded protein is CASSLGQRPTNEKLFF.

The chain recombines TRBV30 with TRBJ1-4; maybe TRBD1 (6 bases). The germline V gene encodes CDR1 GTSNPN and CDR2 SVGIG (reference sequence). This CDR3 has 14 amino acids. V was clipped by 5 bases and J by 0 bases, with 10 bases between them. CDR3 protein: CAWGQIATNEKLFF. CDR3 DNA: TGTGCCTGGGGACAGATAGCAACTAATGAAAAACTGTTTTTT.

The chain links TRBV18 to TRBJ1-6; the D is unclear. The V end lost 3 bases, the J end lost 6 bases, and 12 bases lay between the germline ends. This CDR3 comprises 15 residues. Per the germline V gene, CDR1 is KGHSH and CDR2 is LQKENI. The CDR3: CASSPLDGGNSPLHF. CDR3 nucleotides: TGTGCCAGCTCACCTCTCGACGGCGGTAATTCACCCCTCCACTTT.

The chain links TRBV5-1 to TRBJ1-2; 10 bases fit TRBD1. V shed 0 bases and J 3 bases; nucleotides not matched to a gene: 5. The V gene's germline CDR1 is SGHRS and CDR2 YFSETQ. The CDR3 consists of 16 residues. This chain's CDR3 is CASSLGPGQGDYGYTF. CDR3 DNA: TGCGCCAGCAGCTTGGGGCCAGGACAGGGGGACTATGGCTACACCTTC.

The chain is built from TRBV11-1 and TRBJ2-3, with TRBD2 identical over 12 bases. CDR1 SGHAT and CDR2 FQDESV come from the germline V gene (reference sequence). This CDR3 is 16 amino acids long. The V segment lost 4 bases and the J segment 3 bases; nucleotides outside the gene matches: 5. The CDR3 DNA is TGTGCCAGCAGCTCAACGACTAGCGGGAGAACAGATACGCAGTATTTT. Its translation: CASSSTTSGRTDTQYF.

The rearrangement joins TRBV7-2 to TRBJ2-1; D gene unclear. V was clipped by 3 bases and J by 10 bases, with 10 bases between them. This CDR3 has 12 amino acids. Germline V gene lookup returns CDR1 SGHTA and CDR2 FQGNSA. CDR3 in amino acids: CASSLGIGEQFF. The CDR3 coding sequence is TGTGCCAGCAGCTTGGGGATTGGGGAGCAGTTCTTC.

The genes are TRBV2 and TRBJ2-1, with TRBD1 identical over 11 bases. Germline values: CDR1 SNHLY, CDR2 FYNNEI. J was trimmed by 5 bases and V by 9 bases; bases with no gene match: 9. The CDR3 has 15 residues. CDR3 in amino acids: CAREIGQGANNEQFF. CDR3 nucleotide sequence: TGTGCCAGGGAAATTGGACAGGGGGCCAACAATGAGCAGTTCTTC.

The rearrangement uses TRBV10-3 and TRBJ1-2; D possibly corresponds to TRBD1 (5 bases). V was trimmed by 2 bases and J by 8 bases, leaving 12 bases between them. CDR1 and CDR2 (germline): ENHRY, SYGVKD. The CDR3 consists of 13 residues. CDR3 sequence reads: CAISERDGLGYTF. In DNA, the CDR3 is TGTGCCATCAGTGAGAGGGACGGGTTGGGCTACACCTTC.

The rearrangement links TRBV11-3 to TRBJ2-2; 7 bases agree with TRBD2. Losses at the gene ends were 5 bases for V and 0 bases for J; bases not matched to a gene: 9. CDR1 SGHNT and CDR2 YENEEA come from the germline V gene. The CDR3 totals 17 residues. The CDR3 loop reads CASSPRRGSSNTGELFF. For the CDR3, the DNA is TGTGCCAGCAGCCCGCGGCGCGGGAGCTCGAACACCGGGGAGCTGTTTTTT.

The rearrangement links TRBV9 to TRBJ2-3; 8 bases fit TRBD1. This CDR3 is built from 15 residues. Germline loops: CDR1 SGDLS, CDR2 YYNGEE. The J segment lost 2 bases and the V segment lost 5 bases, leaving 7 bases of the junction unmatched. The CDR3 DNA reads TGTGCCAGCAGTGTTGGACAGGGCTACACAGATACGCAGTATTTT. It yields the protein CASSVGQGYTDTQYF. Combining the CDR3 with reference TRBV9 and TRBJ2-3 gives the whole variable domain DSGVTQTPKHLITATGQRVTLRCSPRSGDLSVYWYQQSLDQGLQFLIQYYNGEERAKGNILERFSAQQFPDLHSELNLSSLELGDSALYFCASSVGQGYTDTQYFGPGTRLTVL.

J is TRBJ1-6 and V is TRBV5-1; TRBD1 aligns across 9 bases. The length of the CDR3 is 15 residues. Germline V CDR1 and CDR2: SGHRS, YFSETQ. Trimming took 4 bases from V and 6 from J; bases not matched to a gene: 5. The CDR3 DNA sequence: TGCGCCAGCAGCAACCGGGACAGGGTTAATTCACCCCTCCACTTT. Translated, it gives CASSNRDRVNSPLHF.

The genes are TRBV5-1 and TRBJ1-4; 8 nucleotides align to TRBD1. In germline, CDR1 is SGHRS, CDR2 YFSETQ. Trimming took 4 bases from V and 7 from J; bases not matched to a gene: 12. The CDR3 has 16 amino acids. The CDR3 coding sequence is TGCGCCAGCAGCCCCGTCACAGGGGGGACGACTGAAAAACTGTTTTTT. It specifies CASSPVTGGTTEKLFF.

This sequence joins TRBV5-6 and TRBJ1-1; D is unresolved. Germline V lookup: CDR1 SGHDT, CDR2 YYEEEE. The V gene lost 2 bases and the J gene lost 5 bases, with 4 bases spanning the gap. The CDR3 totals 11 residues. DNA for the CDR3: TGTGCCAGCAGCTTCCGGACTGAAGCTTTCTTT. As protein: CASSFRTEAFF.

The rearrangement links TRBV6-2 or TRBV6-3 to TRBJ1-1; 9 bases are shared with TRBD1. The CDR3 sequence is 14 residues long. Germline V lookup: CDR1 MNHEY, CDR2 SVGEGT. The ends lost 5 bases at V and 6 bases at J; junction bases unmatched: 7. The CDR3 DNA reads TGTGCCAGCAGTCGGGACAGGGTTGGCTCTGAAGCTTTCTTT. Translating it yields CASSRDRVGSEAFF.

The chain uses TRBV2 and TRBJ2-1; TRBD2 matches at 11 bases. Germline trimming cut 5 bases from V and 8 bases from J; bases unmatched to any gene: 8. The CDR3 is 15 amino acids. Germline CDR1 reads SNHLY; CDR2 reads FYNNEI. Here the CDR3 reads CASSPTSGRRYEQFF. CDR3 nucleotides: TGTGCCAGCAGTCCTACTAGCGGGAGACGGTATGAGCAGTTCTTC. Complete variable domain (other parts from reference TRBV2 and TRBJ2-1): EPEVTQTPSHQVTQMGQEVILRCVPISNHLYFYWYRQILGQKVEFLVSFYNNEISEKSEIFDDQFSVERPDGSNFTLKIRSTKLEDSAMYFCASSPTSGRRYEQFFGPGTRLTVL.

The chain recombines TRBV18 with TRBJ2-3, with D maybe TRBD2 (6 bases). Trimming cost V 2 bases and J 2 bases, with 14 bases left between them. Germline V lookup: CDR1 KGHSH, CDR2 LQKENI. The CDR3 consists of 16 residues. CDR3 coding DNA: TGTGCCAGCTCACCAAGCCCCAGGAGGGACACAGATACGCAGTATTTT. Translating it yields CASSPSPRRDTDTQYF.

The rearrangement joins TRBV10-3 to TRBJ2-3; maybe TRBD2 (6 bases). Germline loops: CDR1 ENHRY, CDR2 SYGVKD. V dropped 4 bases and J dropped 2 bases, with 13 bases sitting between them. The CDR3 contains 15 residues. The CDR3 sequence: CAISVRDSNTDTQYF. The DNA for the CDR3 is TGTGCCATCAGTGTAAGGGACTCGAACACAGATACGCAGTATTTT.

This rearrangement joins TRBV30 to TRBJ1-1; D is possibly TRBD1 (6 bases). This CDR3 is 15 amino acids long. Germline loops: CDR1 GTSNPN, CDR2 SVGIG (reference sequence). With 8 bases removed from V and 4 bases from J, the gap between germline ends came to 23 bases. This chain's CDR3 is CALQPGGLGATEAFF. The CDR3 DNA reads TGTGCCCTACAACCCGGGGGGTTGGGGGCCACTGAAGCTTTCTTT.

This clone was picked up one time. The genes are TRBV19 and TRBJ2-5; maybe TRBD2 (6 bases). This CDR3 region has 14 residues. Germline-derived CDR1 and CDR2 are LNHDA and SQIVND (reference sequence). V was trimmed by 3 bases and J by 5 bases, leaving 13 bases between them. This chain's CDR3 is CASSIRQEGETQYF. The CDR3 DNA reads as TGTGCCAGTAGTATCCGGCAGGAGGGTGAGACCCAGTACTTC.

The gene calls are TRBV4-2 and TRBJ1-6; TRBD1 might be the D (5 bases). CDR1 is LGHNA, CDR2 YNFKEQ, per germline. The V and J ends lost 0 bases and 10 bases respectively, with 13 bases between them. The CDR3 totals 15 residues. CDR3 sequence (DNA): TGTGCCAGCAGCCAAGATGCCGGGGGGAGATCACCCCTCCACTTT. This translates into CASSQDAGGRSPLHF.

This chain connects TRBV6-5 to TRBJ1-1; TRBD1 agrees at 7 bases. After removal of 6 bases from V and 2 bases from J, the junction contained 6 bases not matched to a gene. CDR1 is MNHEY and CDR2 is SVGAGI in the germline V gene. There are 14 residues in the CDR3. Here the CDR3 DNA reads TGTGCCAGCAGGGGGACAGAACAAAACACTGAAGCTTTCTTT. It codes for CASRGTEQNTEAFF.

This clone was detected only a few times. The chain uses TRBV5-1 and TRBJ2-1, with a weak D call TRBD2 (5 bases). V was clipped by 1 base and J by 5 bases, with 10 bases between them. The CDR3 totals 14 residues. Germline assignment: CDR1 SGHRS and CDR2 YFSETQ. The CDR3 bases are TGCGCCAGCAGCTTGTGGGGAGAAGACAATGAGCAGTTCTTC. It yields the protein CASSLWGEDNEQFF.

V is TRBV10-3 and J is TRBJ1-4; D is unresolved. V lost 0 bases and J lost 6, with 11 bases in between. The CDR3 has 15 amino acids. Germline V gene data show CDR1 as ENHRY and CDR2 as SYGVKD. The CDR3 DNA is TGTGCCATCAGTGAGTCAAGTGCGGTTGATGAAAAACTGTTTTTT. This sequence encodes CAISESSAVDEKLFF.

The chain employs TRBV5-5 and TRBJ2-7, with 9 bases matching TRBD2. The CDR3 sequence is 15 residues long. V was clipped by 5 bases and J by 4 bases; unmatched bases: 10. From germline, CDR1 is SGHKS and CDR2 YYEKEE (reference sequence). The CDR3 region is CASRLRLAETYEQYF. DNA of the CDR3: TGTGCCAGCAGATTAAGACTAGCGGAGACATACGAGCAGTACTTC.

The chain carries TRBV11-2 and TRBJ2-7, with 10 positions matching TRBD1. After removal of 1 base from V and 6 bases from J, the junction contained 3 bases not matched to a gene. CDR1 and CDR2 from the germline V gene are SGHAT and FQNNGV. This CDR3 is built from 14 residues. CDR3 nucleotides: TGTGCCAGCAGCTTAGGGGACAGGGGCAGCGAGCAGTACTTC. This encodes CASSLGDRGSEQYF.